The sequence of this TCR beta chain was determined in a study of T cell responses to AZD1222 COVID-19 vaccine. Notes on this clone: What it binds is unknown.

Findings and caveats of the study: Recipients of AZD1222 seropositive at baseline numbered only 6 or 7.

Generated by immunoSEQ multiplex PCR, the TCRdb table keeps only in-frame clones and is missing some. The data contain about 150,000 clones, around 90% of them seen just once; the ten biggest clones take up about 19%. The sequence was obtained from an adult in good health. Specimen: peripheral blood, collected on day 0 of AZD1222 vaccination.

CDR3 DNA: TGCGCCAGCAGCCAAGGGGAGGTAGTAGGCCCCAATGAAAAACTGTTTTTT. It codes for CASSQGEVVGPNEKLFF. This sequence joins TRBV4-1 and TRBJ1-4; the D is unclear. V lost 1 base and J lost 5, with 17 bases in between. The CDR3 runs to 17 residues. Germline CDR1 and CDR2: MGHRA and YSYEKL.